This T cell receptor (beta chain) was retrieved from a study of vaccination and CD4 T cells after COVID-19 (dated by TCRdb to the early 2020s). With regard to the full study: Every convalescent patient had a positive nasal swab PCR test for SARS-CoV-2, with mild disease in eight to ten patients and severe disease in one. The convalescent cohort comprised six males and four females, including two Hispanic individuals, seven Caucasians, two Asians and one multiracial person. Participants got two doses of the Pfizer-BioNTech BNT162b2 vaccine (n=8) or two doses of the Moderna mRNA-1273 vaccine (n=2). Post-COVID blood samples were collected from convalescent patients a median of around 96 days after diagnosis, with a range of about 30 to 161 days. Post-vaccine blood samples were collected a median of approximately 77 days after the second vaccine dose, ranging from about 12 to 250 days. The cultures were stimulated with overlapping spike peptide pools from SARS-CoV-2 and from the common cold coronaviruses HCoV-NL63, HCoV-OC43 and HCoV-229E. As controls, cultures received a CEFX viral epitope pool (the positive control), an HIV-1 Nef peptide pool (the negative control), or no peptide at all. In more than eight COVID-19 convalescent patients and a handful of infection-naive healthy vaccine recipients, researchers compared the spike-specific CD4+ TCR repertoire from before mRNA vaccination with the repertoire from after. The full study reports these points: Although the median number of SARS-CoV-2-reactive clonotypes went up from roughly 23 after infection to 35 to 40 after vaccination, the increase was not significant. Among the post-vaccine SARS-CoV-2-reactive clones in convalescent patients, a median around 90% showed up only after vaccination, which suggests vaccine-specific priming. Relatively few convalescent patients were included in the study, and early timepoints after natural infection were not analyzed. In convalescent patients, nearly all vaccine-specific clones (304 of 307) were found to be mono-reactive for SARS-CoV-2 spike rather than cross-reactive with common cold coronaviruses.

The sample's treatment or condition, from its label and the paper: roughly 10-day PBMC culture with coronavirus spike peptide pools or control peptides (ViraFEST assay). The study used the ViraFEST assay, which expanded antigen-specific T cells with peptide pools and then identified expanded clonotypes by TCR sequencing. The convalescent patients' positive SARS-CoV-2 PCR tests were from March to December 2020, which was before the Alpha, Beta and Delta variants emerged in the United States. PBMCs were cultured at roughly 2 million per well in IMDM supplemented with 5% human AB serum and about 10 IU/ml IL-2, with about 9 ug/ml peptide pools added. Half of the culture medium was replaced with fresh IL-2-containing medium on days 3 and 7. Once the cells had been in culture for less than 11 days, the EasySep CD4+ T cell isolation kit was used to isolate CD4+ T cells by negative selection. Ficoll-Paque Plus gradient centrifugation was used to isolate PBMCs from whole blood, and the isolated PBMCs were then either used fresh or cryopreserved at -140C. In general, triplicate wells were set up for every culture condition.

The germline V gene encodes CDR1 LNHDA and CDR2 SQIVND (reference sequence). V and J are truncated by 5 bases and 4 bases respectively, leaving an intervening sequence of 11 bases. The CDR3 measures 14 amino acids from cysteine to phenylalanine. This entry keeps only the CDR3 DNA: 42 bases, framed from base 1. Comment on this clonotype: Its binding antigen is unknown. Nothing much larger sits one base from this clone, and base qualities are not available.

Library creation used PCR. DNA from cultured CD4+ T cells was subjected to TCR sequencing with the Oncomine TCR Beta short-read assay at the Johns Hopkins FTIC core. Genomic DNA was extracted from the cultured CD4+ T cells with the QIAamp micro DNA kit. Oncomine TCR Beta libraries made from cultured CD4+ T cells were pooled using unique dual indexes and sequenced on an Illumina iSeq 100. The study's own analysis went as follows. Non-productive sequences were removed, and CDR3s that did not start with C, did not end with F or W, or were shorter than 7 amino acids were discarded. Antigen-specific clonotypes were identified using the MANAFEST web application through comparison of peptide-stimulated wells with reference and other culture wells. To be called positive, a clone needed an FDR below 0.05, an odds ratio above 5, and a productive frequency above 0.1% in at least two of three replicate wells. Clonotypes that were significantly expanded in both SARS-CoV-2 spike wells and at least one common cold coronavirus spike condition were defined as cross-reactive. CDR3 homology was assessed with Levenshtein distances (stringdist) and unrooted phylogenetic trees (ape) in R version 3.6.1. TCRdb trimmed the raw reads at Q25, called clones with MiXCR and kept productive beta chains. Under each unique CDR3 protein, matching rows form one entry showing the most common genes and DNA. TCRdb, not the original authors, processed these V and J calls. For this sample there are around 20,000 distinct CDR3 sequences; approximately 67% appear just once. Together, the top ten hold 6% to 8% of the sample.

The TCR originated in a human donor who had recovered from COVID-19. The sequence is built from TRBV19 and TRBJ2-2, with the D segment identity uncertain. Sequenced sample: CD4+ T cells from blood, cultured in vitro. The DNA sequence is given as TGTGCCAGTAGTCCAAGGCTGCTCACCGGGGAGCTGTTTTTT. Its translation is CASSPRLLTGELFF. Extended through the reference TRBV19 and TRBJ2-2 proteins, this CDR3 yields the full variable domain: DGGITQSPKYLFRKEGQNVTLSCEQNLNHDAMYWYRQDPGQGLRLIYYSQIVNDFQKGDIAEGYSVSREKKESFPLTVTSAQKNPTAFYLCASSPRLLTGELFFGEGSRLTVL.